The next 3 T cell receptor beta chains were all read from a single sample in a study of vaccination effects on CD4 cells after COVID-19. CD4+ T cell isolation took place after approximately ten days of culture. Sequencing used immunoSEQ multiplex PCR; TCRdb keeps in-frame clones, though not all of them. Of roughly 68,000 clones listed, just over 70% are singletons. No antigen has been assigned to these receptors. Material: CD4+ T cells from PBMCs cultured without peptide, obtained before COVID-19 vaccination. These receptors were taken from a human donor who had a prior SARS-CoV-2 infection.

J is TRBJ1-4 and V is TRBV9, with TRBD1 matching over 7 bases. The CDR3 contains 15 residues. Germline-derived CDR1 and CDR2 are SGDLS and YYNGEE. V lost 3 bases to trimming and J lost 6 bases; unmatched junction nucleotides: 8. CDR3 nucleotide sequence: TGTGCCAGCAGCGACAGGGGCTCTCTGGATGAAAAACTGTTTTTT. It codes for CASSDRGSLDEKLFF. Complete variable domain (other parts from reference TRBV9 and TRBJ1-4): DSGVTQTPKHLITATGQRVTLRCSPRSGDLSVYWYQQSLDQGLQFLIQYYNGEERAKGNILERFSAQQFPDLHSELNLSSLELGDSALYFCASSDRGSLDEKLFFGSGTQLSVL.

This rearrangement joins TRBV29-1 to TRBJ2-5; 7 bases line up with TRBD1. The V gene end was trimmed by 7 bases and the J gene end by 5 bases; junction bases not matched to a gene: 10. The CDR3 sequence is 13 residues long. The germline V gene has CDR1 SQVTM and CDR2 ANQGSEA. This CDR3 is CSAADRVRETQYF. CDR3 sequence (DNA): TGCAGCGCTGCAGACAGGGTTCGGGAGACCCAGTACTTC. The full variable domain, completed using reference TRBV29-1 and TRBJ2-5, is SAVISQKPSRDICQRGTSLTIQCQVDSQVTMMFWYRQQPGQSLTLIATANQGSEATYESGFVIDKFPISRPNLTFSTLTVSNMSPEDSSIYLCSAADRVRETQYFGPGTRLLVL.

This clone was counted a single time. J is TRBJ2-7 and V is TRBV30; no reliable D call. CDR1 and CDR2 (germline): GTSNPN, SVGIG (reference sequence). The ends were cut back, 0 bases at V and 7 bases at J, with 13 bases in the middle. The CDR3 is made up of 13 amino acids. CDR3 region: CAWSVSIWGEQYF. In nucleotides, the CDR3 is TGTGCCTGGAGTGTTTCCATCTGGGGAGAGCAGTACTTC.